These 26 T cell receptor beta chains share one sample of origin, sequenced in a study of blood T cell repertoires in COVID-19. Assay used: immunoSEQ multiplex PCR; TCRdb lists only in-frame clones, some missing. The sample gives about 190,000 clones, about 88% of which show up once; roughly 2.5% is in the top ten. Sequenced input: peripheral blood. Receptor source: a man aged 40-55 years with active or convalescent COVID-19.

This clone appeared a single time. The chain employs TRBV15 and TRBJ2-4; D is ambiguous. V was clipped by 0 bases and J by 0 bases, with 9 bases between them. Germline CDR1 is LNHNV and CDR2 is YYDKDF (reference sequence). The CDR3 is 16 residues long. The CDR3 is CATSRDPRGAKNIQYF. CDR3 nucleotide sequence: TGTGCCACCAGCAGAGATCCCCGAGGAGCCAAAAACATTCAGTACTTC. The full variable domain, in which reference TRBV15 and TRBJ2-4 provide the parts outside the CDR3, is DAMVIQNPRYQVTQFGKPVTLSCSQTLNHNVMYWYQQKSSQAPKLLFHYYDKDFNNEADTPDNFQSRRPNTSFCFLDIRSPGLGDTAMYLCATSRDPRGAKNIQYFGAGTRLSVL.

V and J are TRBV5-1 and TRBJ2-3; TRBD2 might be the D (6 bases). In germline, CDR1 is SGHRS, CDR2 YFSETQ. V lost 6 bases, J lost 2 bases, and 13 bases lay in between. This CDR3 has 14 residues. CDR3 residues: CASTRDQLTDTQYF. The CDR3, as DNA: TGCGCCAGCACGCGGGATCAGCTCACAGATACGCAGTATTTT.

CDR3 DNA: TGTGCCAGCAGTGCAAGGGGGGGGCGCGAGCAGTACTTC. Translating it yields CASSARGGREQYF. The chain links TRBV2 to TRBJ2-7; D perhaps matches TRBD2 (7 bases). Germline V CDR1 and CDR2: SNHLY, FYNNEI. Trimming pared 4 bases from V and 6 bases from J, leaving 13 bases between. The CDR3 is 13 residues long.

This chain joins TRBV6-5 and TRBJ1-3, with a possible D match to TRBD1 (6 bases). CDR3 length: 15 residues. Trimming took 5 bases from V and 0 from J, leaving 11 bases between them. The V gene's germline CDR1 is MNHEY and CDR2 SVGAGI. CDR3 region: CASSPGHNSGNTIYF. CDR3 bases: TGTGCCAGCAGTCCGGGACACAACTCTGGAAACACCATATATTTT.

This chain links TRBV5-4 with TRBJ1-2, with a weak D call TRBD1 (5 bases). This CDR3 spans 15 amino acids. Trimming removed 4 bases at V and 1 base at J, with 14 bases between. The germline V gene has CDR1 SGHNT and CDR2 YYREEE (reference sequence). CDR3 sequence: CASSPKTDINYGYTF. The CDR3 region has the DNA TGTGCCAGCAGCCCGAAGACAGATATTAACTATGGCTACACCTTC.

This rearrangement joins TRBV29-1 to TRBJ2-3, with 10 bases identical to TRBD1. Per the germline V gene, CDR1 is SQVTM and CDR2 is ANQGSEA. This CDR3 has 13 residues. With V trimmed by 7 bases and J by 6 bases, 7 bases remained unmatched. In DNA, the CDR3 is TGCAGCGGACGACAGGGGGCGGAGGATACGCAGTATTTT. Translation gives CSGRQGAEDTQYF.

This sequence joins TRBV11-2 and TRBJ1-2; TRBD1 aligns across 11 bases. This CDR3 region has 15 residues. The ends lost 6 bases at V and 7 bases at J; junction bases unmatched: 10. Germline V lookup: CDR1 SGHAT, CDR2 FQNNGV. The CDR3 sequence: CASRNGTGGMVGYTF. CDR3 in DNA: TGTGCCAGCAGAAACGGGACAGGGGGAATGGTTGGCTACACCTTC.

The rearrangement uses TRBV29-1 and TRBJ1-1; D might be TRBD1 (5 bases). There are 12 residues in the CDR3. Germline V CDR1 and CDR2: SQVTM, ANQGSEA. V dropped 7 bases and J dropped 1 base, with 10 bases sitting between them. The CDR3: CSGQGKNTEAFF. The CDR3 DNA follows: TGCAGCGGGCAGGGAAAGAACACTGAAGCTTTCTTT.

This clone occurred once. The rearrangement joins TRBV21-1 to TRBJ2-1; the D call of TRBD1 is as the table states it, not checked on the DNA. TRBV21-1 is a listed pseudogene. There are 15 residues in the CDR3. The CDR3 is CTSSKSRGRYNEQFF. The CDR3 nucleotides read TGTACCAGCAGCAAATCCAGGGGGCGTTACAATGAGCAGTTCTTC.

This chain connects TRBV12-5 to TRBJ1-5, with D uncertain. The CDR3 spans 12 residues. CDR1 and CDR2 (germline): LGHNT, FRNRAP. The V gene lost 5 bases and the J gene lost 4 bases, with 6 bases spanning the gap. CDR3 loop: CASGPQNQPQHF. The CDR3 region has the DNA TGTGCTAGTGGTCCCCAAAATCAGCCCCAGCATTTT.

This rearrangement joins TRBV10-3 to TRBJ1-2; 12 nucleotides match TRBD1. Germline CDR1 and CDR2: ENHRY and SYGVKD. V lost 10 bases and J lost 8; bases outside the gene matches: 8. The CDR3 sequence is 13 residues long. For the CDR3, the DNA is TGTGCCACCGCGGGACAGGGGGCGGTGGGCTACACCTTC. Its translation: CATAGQGAVGYTF.

The chain is built from TRBV7-9 and TRBJ2-1; TRBD1 might be the D (5 bases). The CDR3 sequence is 17 residues long. Germline-derived CDR1 and CDR2 are SEHNR and FQNEAQ (reference sequence). Trimming stripped 5 bases from V and 7 bases from J, with 24 bases between. The CDR3 sequence: CASSPPRWGLSFNEQFF. The CDR3 DNA reads as TGTGCCAGCAGCCCTCCCCGCTGGGGCCTCTCGTTTAATGAGCAGTTCTTC.

The CDR3 DNA sequence: TGTGCCTGGAGTTTTCTACAGGGTGAAAAACTGTTTTTT. It encodes CAWSFLQGEKLFF. The chain recombines TRBV30 with TRBJ1-4, with TRBD1 as a possible D gene (6 bases). The CDR3 loop spans 13 amino acids. Trimming left V 2 bases short and J 7 bases short, with 11 bases between. CDR1 is GTSNPN and CDR2 is SVGIG in the germline V gene (reference sequence).

The chain uses TRBV7-2 and TRBJ2-1, with TRBD2 matching over 9 bases. The length of the CDR3 is 15 residues. Trimming at V came to 1 base and at J to 5 bases, leaving 3 bases not matched to a gene. CDR1 SGHTA and CDR2 FQGNSA come from the germline V gene. The CDR3 DNA sequence: TGTGCCAGCAGCTTAGATAGCGGGGGTCACAATGAGCAGTTCTTC. Encoded protein: CASSLDSGGHNEQFF.

The V and J genes are TRBV9 and TRBJ1-6; 7 nucleotides line up with TRBD1. There are 16 residues in the CDR3. Germline V gives CDR1 SGDLS, CDR2 YYNGEE. Unmatched junction bases numbered 9, after V lost 4 bases and J lost 5 bases. The CDR3, as DNA: TGTGCCAGCAGCCCGTATTCCGGGACAGATAATTCACCCCTCCACTTT. Its protein product is CASSPYSGTDNSPLHF.

CDR3 bases: TGTGCCAGCAGTTTAGCTCGAGACACCATATATTTT. Protein sequence: CASSLARDTIYF. The chain couples TRBV28 to TRBJ1-3; D remains ambiguous. Trimming removed 2 bases at V and 8 bases at J, with 7 bases between. Germline CDR1 reads MDHEN; CDR2 reads SYDVKM. The CDR3 runs 12 residues.

This clone was counted only a few times. The chain carries TRBV3-1 (or the pseudogene TRBV3-2) and TRBJ1-2, with TRBD1 as a possible D gene (6 bases). Between the trimmed V and J ends, which lost 3 bases and 4 bases, there was a span of 12 bases. Germline V gene lookup returns CDR1 LGHDT and CDR2 YNNKEL (reference sequence). The CDR3 runs to 14 residues. CDR3 sequence: CASSQRMDSYGYTF. The CDR3 DNA is TGTGCCAGCAGCCAGAGGATGGACAGCTATGGCTACACCTTC.

Concerning this clone itself: One end of the junction does not line up with germline, which may come from a read error. This chain connects TRBV4-1 to TRBJ1-2; the match to TRBD1 covers 7 bases. The germline CDR1 and CDR2 sequences are MGHRA and YSYEKL. The CDR3 is 20 amino acids. CDR3 nucleotides: TGCCCCAGCACCCCACTCTACACAGGGGTTGAAGTGAGGTCTAACTATGGCTACACCTTC. Its translation is CPSTPLYTGVEVRSNYGYTF.

The rearrangement uses TRBV19 and TRBJ2-1, with TRBD1 matching over 7 bases. The CDR3 totals 15 residues. CDR1 LNHDA and CDR2 SQIVND come from the germline V gene (reference sequence). The V and J ends lost 6 bases and 4 bases, in that order; junction bases with no gene match: 9. CDR3: CASSAQGSRYNEQFF. The DNA of the CDR3 is TGTGCCAGTAGCGCACAGGGGTCAAGGTACAATGAGCAGTTCTTC.

This clone is a singleton in its sample. The chain has TRBV11-2 and TRBJ1-1; the match to TRBD1 covers 7 bases. Germline V CDR1 and CDR2: SGHAT, FQNNGV. After removal of 1 base from V and 1 base from J, the junction contained 3 bases not matched to a gene. The CDR3 runs to 15 residues. The CDR3 sequence is CASSLVGGANTEAFF. CDR3 in DNA: TGTGCCAGCAGCTTAGTAGGGGGCGCGAACACTGAAGCTTTCTTT.

The chain uses TRBV5-1 and TRBJ2-1, with D tentatively TRBD1 (6 bases). The germline V gene encodes CDR1 SGHRS and CDR2 YFSETQ. This CDR3 has 18 amino acids. V was trimmed by 0 bases and J by 0 bases, leaving 16 bases between them. DNA of the CDR3: TGCGCCAGCAGCTTGGAGGGGGTAATCCTCCGCTCCTACAATGAGCAGTTCTTC. It encodes CASSLEGVILRSYNEQFF.

The chain links TRBV28 to TRBJ2-7; TRBD1 might be the D (6 bases). Trimming removed 6 bases at V and 2 bases at J, with 8 bases between. The CDR3 is made up of 12 amino acids. Germline-derived CDR1 and CDR2 are MDHEN and SYDVKM. The CDR3 DNA is TGTGCCAGCAGACAGGGACCCTACGAGCAGTACTTC. Protein product: CASRQGPYEQYF.

The rearrangement uses TRBV18 and TRBJ1-6; 7 bases match TRBD1. Trimming removed 6 bases from V and 7 bases from J; junction bases left unmatched: 15. Germline assignment: CDR1 KGHSH and CDR2 LQKENI. CDR3 length: 17 residues. CDR3 amino acids: CASSLNRGARLNSPLHF. The CDR3 DNA sequence: TGTGCCAGCTCCCTAAACAGGGGCGCAAGGTTAAATTCACCCCTCCACTTT.

The count of this clone is one. The rearrangement uses TRBV30 and TRBJ1-4; perhaps TRBD2 as D (5 bases). The end of the DNA fits TRBJ2-2 better, so the J call may be wrong. CDR3 length equals 12 residues. CDR1 GTSNPN and CDR2 SVGIG come from the germline V gene (reference sequence). The CDR3 DNA follows: TGTGCCTGGAGTCCTGCGGGTCTGGAGCTGTTTTTT. Its translation is CAWSPAGLELFF.

V usage is TRBV2 and J usage is TRBJ2-7, with unresolved D. V was trimmed by 4 bases and J by 4 bases, leaving 8 bases between them. The CDR3 loop spans 12 amino acids. Germline values: CDR1 SNHLY, CDR2 FYNNEI. Here the CDR3 reads CASSVSHYEQYF. As DNA, the CDR3 is TGTGCCAGCAGTGTTTCCCATTACGAGCAGTACTTC.

This sequence joins TRBV7-2 and TRBJ2-7; D may be TRBD2 (6 bases). This CDR3 has 14 amino acids. Germline values: CDR1 SGHTA, CDR2 FQGNSA. V lost 5 bases, J lost 2 bases, and 13 bases lay in between. The CDR3 is CASSGYGGAYEQYF. Here the CDR3 DNA reads TGTGCCAGCAGCGGCTACGGGGGAGCCTACGAGCAGTACTTC.